The present T cell receptor (beta chain) was sequenced within a study of pediatric ulcerative colitis. Study-wide results and caveats: Blood-rectal clonal overlap within each person was significantly higher in ulcerative colitis patients than controls.

In germline, CDR1 is MRHNA, CDR2 SNTAGT. The V and J ends lost 5 bases and 2 bases, in that order; junction bases with no gene match: 6. CDR3 length: 15 amino acids. During colonoscopy, one to two rectal pinch biopsies were collected. This clone has a single count. Its antigen is undetermined. Method: immunoSEQ multiplex PCR; TCRdb's copy keeps in-frame clones and lacks some. The data hold 15,000 to 20,000 clones, with 80% observed a single time. The specimen sequenced was gut tissue. This TCR was sampled from a boy aged 10-17 years who was a control in a study of pediatric ulcerative colitis. The chain has TRBV6-4 and TRBJ2-3, with 8 nucleotides matching TRBD2. This CDR3 is CASSHTSGSTDTQYF. In nucleotides, the CDR3 is TGTGCCAGCAGTCATACTAGCGGATCCACAGATACGCAGTATTTT.